This T cell receptor beta chain is drawn from a study of blood T cell repertoires in COVID-19. On the study more broadly: T cells, B-cell-depleted T cells, or PBMCs supplied cDNA or gDNA.

This study enrolled people aged 18 to 89 from around 26 US geographic areas. Participants' reported clinical history set cohort assignment. Within 2 weeks before study entry, exposed participants met a COVID-19 case. Clones were sequenced by immunoSEQ multiplex PCR, and TCRdb holds only the in-frame ones, with some missing. The sample records approximately 150,000 clones, over 80% being singletons. The specimen sequenced was PBMCs or T cells enriched from blood (not recorded which). The sequence came from a man between 65 and 80 years old who had been exposed to COVID-19.

Written as DNA, the CDR3 is TGTGCCAGCAGCTTACTTGGGCTCGGGGCCAACGTCCTGACTTTC. Translated, it gives CASSLLGLGANVLTF. The genes are TRBV7-2 and TRBJ2-6; D unresolved. Germline CDR1 is SGHTA and CDR2 is FQGNSA. Trimming cost V 2 bases and J 4 bases, with 9 bases left between them. This CDR3 contains 15 residues.